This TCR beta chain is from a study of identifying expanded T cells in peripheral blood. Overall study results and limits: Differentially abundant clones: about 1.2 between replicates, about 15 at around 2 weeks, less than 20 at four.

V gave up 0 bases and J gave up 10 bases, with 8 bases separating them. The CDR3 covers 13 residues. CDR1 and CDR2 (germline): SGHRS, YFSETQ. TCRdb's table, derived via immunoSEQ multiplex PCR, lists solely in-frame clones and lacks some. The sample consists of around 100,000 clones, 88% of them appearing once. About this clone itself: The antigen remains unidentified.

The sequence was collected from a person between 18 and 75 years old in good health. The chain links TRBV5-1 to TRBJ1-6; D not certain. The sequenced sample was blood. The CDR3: CASSLEVVSPLHF. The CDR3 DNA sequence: TGCGCCAGCAGCTTGGAGGTGGTCTCACCCCTCCACTTT.